This passage covers 10 T cell receptor beta chains from one sample sequenced in a study of blood T cell repertoires in COVID-19. Using immunoSEQ multiplex PCR, the repertoire was profiled, and TCRdb retains in-frame clones only, with some absent. There are hundreds of thousands of clones in the sample; around nine tenths occur only once, and 0.55% to 0.75% lies in the top ten. Sample: peripheral blood. These receptors all come from a middle-aged man with acute or convalescent COVID-19.

The chain joins TRBV6-5 to TRBJ2-2; 8 nucleotides agree with TRBD1. The CDR3 runs to 16 residues. In germline, CDR1 is MNHEY, CDR2 SVGAGI. Trimming took 0 bases from V and 5 from J; bases not matched to a gene: 5. The DNA of the CDR3 is TGTGCCAGCAGTTACTCCGGGACAGGTGATACCGGGGAGCTGTTTTTT. This encodes CASSYSGTGDTGELFF.

The genes are TRBV4-3 and TRBJ1-5; D possibly corresponds to TRBD1 (5 bases). The V end lost 2 bases, the J end lost 2 bases, and 10 bases lay between the germline ends. The CDR3 is 15 amino acids. Germline CDR1 reads LGHNA; CDR2 reads YSLEER. The CDR3, as DNA: TGCGCCAGCAGCCAAACAGGTTTGGGCAATCAGCCCCAGCATTTT. It yields the protein CASSQTGLGNQPQHF.

This clone was recorded once. DNA for the CDR3: TGTGCCAGCAGCCAAGATGGGCGGGGGGGCCGAGAGACCCAGTACTTC. It encodes CASSQDGRGGRETQYF. The chain uses TRBV3-1 (or the pseudogene TRBV3-2) and TRBJ2-5; 9 nucleotides match TRBD2. This CDR3 has 16 amino acids. J was trimmed by 4 bases and V by 0 bases; bases with no gene match: 6. Germline V gene lookup returns CDR1 LGHDT and CDR2 YNNKEL (reference sequence).

This chain links TRBV2 with TRBJ2-7; the match to TRBD2 covers 8 bases. Unmatched junction bases numbered 8, after V lost 11 bases and J lost 2 bases. The germline V gene encodes CDR1 SNHLY and CDR2 FYNNEI. The CDR3 runs 13 residues. CDR3 amino acids: CAGRLATTYEQYF. The DNA for the CDR3 is TGTGCCGGGAGACTAGCGACTACCTACGAGCAGTACTTC. The full variable domain, its missing parts supplied by reference TRBV2 and TRBJ2-7, is EPEVTQTPSHQVTQMGQEVILRCVPISNHLYFYWYRQILGQKVEFLVSFYNNEISEKSEIFDDQFSVERPDGSNFTLKIRSTKLEDSAMYFCAGRLATTYEQYFGPGTRLTVT.

The rearrangement links TRBV24-1 to TRBJ2-2; 12 bases are shared with TRBD2. Germline V gene lookup returns CDR1 KGHDR and CDR2 SFDVKD. The V gene end was trimmed by 7 bases and the J gene end by 7 bases; junction bases not matched to a gene: 6. There are 15 residues in the CDR3. The CDR3, as DNA: TGTGCCACCAGAGGACTAGCGGGAACAAACGGGGAGCTGTTTTTT. Amino acids: CATRGLAGTNGELFF.

The rearrangement uses TRBV3-1 (or the pseudogene TRBV3-2) and TRBJ2-5; no definite D call. This CDR3 is built from 15 residues. Deletions cut 0 bases from V and 2 bases from J, with 10 bases between. CDR1 and CDR2 from the germline V gene are LGHDT and YNNKEL (reference sequence). CDR3 DNA sequence: TGTGCCAGCAGCCAAGATACGGCGGTACAAGAGACCCAGTACTTC. Its translation: CASSQDTAVQETQYF.

This clone was seen just once. The chain links TRBV27 to TRBJ1-5; D gene ambiguous. The CDR3 covers 14 residues. The V gene lost 7 bases and the J gene lost 5 bases, with 15 bases spanning the gap. Germline lookup yields CDR1 MNHEY and CDR2 SMNVEV (reference sequence). The CDR3 DNA reads as TGTGCCAGCACCCCCGCGGCAGTTTATCAGCCCCAGCATTTT. This encodes CASTPAAVYQPQHF.

The rearrangement joins TRBV30 to TRBJ1-2; TRBD1 aligns across 9 bases. With 7 bases clipped from V and 6 bases from J, the junction kept 3 bases outside the gene matches. In germline, CDR1 is GTSNPN, CDR2 SVGIG (reference sequence). The CDR3 is made up of 11 amino acids. DNA of the CDR3: TGTGCCTCACAGGGGGCGGATGGCTACACCTTC. This encodes CASQGADGYTF.

The V and J genes are TRBV5-8 and TRBJ2-7; a weak D match, TRBD1 (6 bases). The CDR3 contains 15 residues. Germline V lookup: CDR1 SGHTS, CDR2 YDEGEE. V gave up 0 bases and J gave up 3 bases, with 13 bases separating them. This CDR3 reads CASSLEYRDNYEQYF. CDR3 DNA sequence: TGTGCCAGCAGCTTGGAGTACCGGGACAACTACGAGCAGTACTTC.

The chain carries TRBV5-6 and TRBJ1-3, with TRBD1 matching over 9 bases. Germline CDR1 SGHDT, CDR2 YYEEEE. CDR3 length: 15 residues. Trimming cost V 4 bases and J 2 bases; bases outside gene matches: 4. In DNA, the CDR3 is TGTGCCAGCAGCCCGAGGACAGGGGCTGGAAACACCATATATTTT. Translated, it gives CASSPRTGAGNTIYF.